The clone carrying this TCR beta chain was detected ten times or more. The antigen remains undetermined. The data originate from a study of CD8 T cells in ankylosing spondylitis. Whole-study findings and limits: What seemed typical of ankylosing spondylitis blood was a TCR beta motif built from several highly homologous variants. Clones tied to disease were said to be significantly enriched in matched ankylosing spondylitis synovial fluid.

The CDR3 covers 16 residues. V lost 3 bases and J lost 7; bases outside the gene matches: 10. Germline CDR1 and CDR2: SGHVS and FNYEAQ. In TCRdb, the 5' RACE reads were re-called with MiXCR into one record per CDR3 protein. The repertoire consists of about 460,000 distinct CDR3 sequences, with roughly 5.2% occurring once and the leading ten covering roughly 3.2%. The specimen was blood, either unsorted or a sorted T cell fraction (not recorded which). The source of this sequence is a male donor with ankylosing spondylitis. The rearrangement uses TRBV7-6 and TRBJ2-1, with TRBD2 identical over 9 bases. The CDR3, as DNA: TGTGCCAGCAGCTTTATTGGCGGGAGGGCCCCTAATGAGCAGTTCTTC. Translated, it gives CASSFIGGRAPNEQFF.